This T cell receptor (beta chain) stems from a study of CD8+CD57+ T cells in acquired aplastic anemia. Study background: Across the sorted CD4+ and CD8+ cells, DNA amounts averaged approximately 3 ug. Findings and caveats of the study: Common to patients and controls were 25 to 30 CD8+ CDR3 sequences. CD8+ Simpson's diversity showed no significant patient-control difference.

Investigators profiled TCR beta VDJ and CDR3 from genomic DNA template. TCRdb reprocessed the reads with MiXCR, giving one entry per CDR3 protein. There are tens of thousands of distinct CDR3 sequences in the sample; about 63% occur only once, and 50% to 65% lies in the top ten. The count of this clonotype is one. Its antigen is currently unknown. Sequenced patients had shown CD8+CD57+ cell expansion by flow cytometry. Receipt of therapy had not occurred in any patient by the time of blood sampling. CDR1 MGHDK and CDR2 SYGVNS come from the germline V gene. V dropped 6 bases and J dropped 5 bases, with 7 bases sitting between them. The CDR3 is 12 amino acids.

The sequenced material came from sorted CD4+, CD8+, or CD8+CD57+ T cells (not recorded which) from PBMCs. The receptor was derived from a human donor with aplastic anemia. V is TRBV25-1 and J is TRBJ1-4; D remains unclear. The DNA of the CDR3 is TGTGCCAGCAGCGGGATCAATGAAAAACTGTTTTTT. Residues: CASSGINEKLFF.